This note documents a single T cell receptor (beta chain) sequence. Antigen unknown. The sample comes from a study of T-cell memory formation after mild COVID-19. Across the study: For the most part, TCR clusters were specific to one donor. Study findings and constraints: Contracting CD8+ clones were enriched in EMRA, CD4+ mainly in CM and EM. Second-wave clones with a day 37 peak had unconfirmed SARS-CoV-2 specificity.

With 7 bases removed from V and 5 bases from J, the gap between germline ends came to 9 bases. Germline CDR1 is MNHEY and CDR2 is SMNVEV (reference sequence). This CDR3 has 13 amino acids. TCRdb itself ran the 5' RACE reads through MiXCR, one entry per CDR3 protein. The sample holds a few hundred thousand distinct CDR3 sequences; approximately 25% are singletons and the top ten take under 15%. The genes are TRBV27 and TRBJ1-6; D remains ambiguous. This sequence was found in an adult woman who had mild COVID-19 (a few samples of this study predate the infection). Cell type and time point are not known. Sequencing was carried out using PBMCs or a T cell subset sorted from them (not recorded which). The CDR3 here is CASKEFDNSPLHF. The DNA for the CDR3 is TGTGCCAGCAAGGAGTTTGATAATTCACCCCTCCACTTT.